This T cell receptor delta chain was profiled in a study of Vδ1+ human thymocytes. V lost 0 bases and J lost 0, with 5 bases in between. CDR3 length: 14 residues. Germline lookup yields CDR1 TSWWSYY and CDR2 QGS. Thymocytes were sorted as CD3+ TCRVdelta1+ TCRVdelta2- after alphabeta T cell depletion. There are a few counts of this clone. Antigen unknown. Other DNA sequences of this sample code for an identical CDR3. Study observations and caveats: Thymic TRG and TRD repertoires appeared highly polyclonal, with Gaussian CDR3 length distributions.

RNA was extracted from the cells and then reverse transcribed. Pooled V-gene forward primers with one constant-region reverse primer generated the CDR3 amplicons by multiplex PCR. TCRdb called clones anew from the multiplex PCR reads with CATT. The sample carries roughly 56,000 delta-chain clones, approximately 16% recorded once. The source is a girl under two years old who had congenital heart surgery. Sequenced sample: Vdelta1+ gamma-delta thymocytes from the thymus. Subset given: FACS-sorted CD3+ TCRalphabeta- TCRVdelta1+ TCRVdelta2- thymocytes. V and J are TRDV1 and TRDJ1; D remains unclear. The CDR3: CALGELADTDKLIF. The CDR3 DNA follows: TGTGCTCTTGGGGAACTTGCTGACACCGATAAACTCATCTTT.